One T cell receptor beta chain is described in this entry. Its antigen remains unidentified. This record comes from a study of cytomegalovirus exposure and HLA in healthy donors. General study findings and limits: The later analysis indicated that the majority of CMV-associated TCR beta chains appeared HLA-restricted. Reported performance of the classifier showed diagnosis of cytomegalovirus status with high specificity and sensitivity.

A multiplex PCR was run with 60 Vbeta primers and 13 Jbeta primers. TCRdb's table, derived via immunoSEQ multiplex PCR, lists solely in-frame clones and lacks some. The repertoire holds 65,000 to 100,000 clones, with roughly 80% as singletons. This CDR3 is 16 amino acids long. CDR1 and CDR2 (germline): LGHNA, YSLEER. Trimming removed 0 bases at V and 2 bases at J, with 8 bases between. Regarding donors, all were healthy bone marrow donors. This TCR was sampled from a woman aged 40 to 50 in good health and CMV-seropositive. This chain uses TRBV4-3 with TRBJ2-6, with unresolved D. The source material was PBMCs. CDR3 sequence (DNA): TGCGCCAGCAGCCAAGAGGCTGCCCCTGGGGCCAACGTCCTGACTTTC. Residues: CASSQEAAPGANVLTF.